This section outlines one T cell receptor (beta chain) sequence together with its context. What it binds is unknown. The record originates from a study of radiotherapy plus CTLA-4 blockade in lung cancer. About the study: Among patients, around 19% showed objective responses, and approximately 31% had disease control.

Broader study findings: Clones of tumor-derived TCRs expanded in blood after radiotherapy plus ipilimumab. The best prediction of response reportedly came from early blood T cell clone dynamics, with interferon-beta.

TCRdb keeps only in-frame clones here, not all; method: immunoSEQ multiplex PCR. Among roughly 98,000 clones, around 86% were seen once, and the ten largest hold 3.4%. V shed 5 bases and J 7 bases; nucleotides not matched to a gene: 14. Per germline, CDR1 SNHLY and CDR2 FYNNEI. The CDR3 totals 16 residues. This chain links TRBV2 with TRBJ2-1; 7 bases map to TRBD2. The receptor was isolated from a human donor with non-small cell lung cancer who had a partial response to radiotherapy plus ipilimumab. Specimen: peripheral blood, collected from a patient treated with radiotherapy plus ipilimumab. CDR3 coding DNA: TGTGCCAGCAGTCCCCCCCGTAGAGCGGGAAATAATGAGCAGTTCTTC. Translated, it gives CASSPPRRAGNNEQFF.